These 9 T cell receptor beta chains were all obtained from the same sample, sequenced in a study of CD8+ T cells in alopecia areata. RNA extraction was followed by reverse transcription into cDNA, which acted as the sequencing template. Produced via immunoSEQ multiplex PCR; TCRdb's table is partial and in-frame only. The data show some 150,000 clones, roughly 58% seen once. Treatment given: oral pan-JAK inhibitor, 5-10 mg twice daily. This material consisted of CD4+ T cells sorted from blood, taken between weeks 55 and 65, from a patient treated with tofacitinib. Every receptor here comes from a human donor with alopecia areata.

The rearrangement joins TRBV6-5 to TRBJ1-6; maybe TRBD1 (6 bases). The V end was cut by 6 bases, the J end by 10 bases, with 16 bases between. Germline-derived CDR1 and CDR2 are MNHEY and SVGAGI. This CDR3 is 14 amino acids long. The chain's CDR3 is CASSIQGLDSPLHF. The CDR3 nucleotides read TGTGCCAGCAGCATACAGGGTTTAGACTCACCCCTCCACTTT.

V is TRBV29-1 and J is TRBJ2-1, with D uncertain. Germline V gene lookup returns CDR1 SQVTM and CDR2 ANQGSEA. The CDR3 is made up of 13 amino acids. V gave up 2 bases and J gave up 8 bases, with 13 bases separating them. The CDR3 nucleotides are TGCAGCGTTGAAAAGGACCAAACCTATGAGCAGTTCTTC. It is translated as CSVEKDQTYEQFF.

CDR3 sequence reads: CSAEGGSLGANVLTF. As DNA, the CDR3 is TGCAGCGCCGAGGGAGGGTCGTTGGGGGCCAACGTCCTGACTTTC. The gene calls are TRBV29-1 and TRBJ2-6; 7 bases line up with TRBD2. CDR1 and CDR2 (germline): SQVTM, ANQGSEA. Trimming at V came to 7 bases and at J to 4 bases, leaving 10 bases not matched to a gene. CDR3 length equals 15 residues.

The V call is TRBV9, the J call TRBJ2-5; D is undetermined. The CDR3 consists of 13 residues. Germline V lookup: CDR1 SGDLS, CDR2 YYNGEE. Trimming shortened V by 1 base and J by 3 bases, and 7 bases separated the two germline ends. This chain's CDR3 is CASSVRIEETQYF. The CDR3 DNA follows: TGTGCCAGCAGCGTACGTATCGAAGAGACCCAGTACTTC.

The rearrangement links TRBV6-1 to TRBJ2-3; 8 nucleotides agree with TRBD1. The CDR3 extends over 13 amino acids. The germline V gene encodes CDR1 MNHNS and CDR2 SASEGT. Trimming at V came to 7 bases and at J to 1 base, leaving 1 base not matched to a gene. This chain's CDR3 is CASKTGGTDTQYF. CDR3 bases: TGTGCCAGCAAGACAGGGGGCACAGATACGCAGTATTTT.

V usage is TRBV30 and J usage is TRBJ2-1, with 7 bases identical to TRBD1. This CDR3 has 14 residues. Germline CDR1 and CDR2: GTSNPN and SVGIG (reference sequence). After removal of 8 bases from V and 7 bases from J, the junction contained 14 bases not matched to a gene. The CDR3 DNA is TGTGCCGTACACAGGGGTCCTACGGGGAATGAGCAGTTCTTC. This codes for CAVHRGPTGNEQFF.

This sequence joins TRBV18 and TRBJ2-7; D may correspond to TRBD1 or TRBD2 (5 bases each). Germline V CDR1 and CDR2: KGHSH, LQKENI. Trimming cost V 3 bases and J 3 bases, with 18 bases left between them. The CDR3 runs 16 residues. CDR3 in amino acids: CASSPVSGTVGYEQYF. The CDR3, as DNA: TGTGCCAGCTCACCCGTCTCCGGGACCGTTGGCTACGAGCAGTACTTC.

V and J are TRBV9 and TRBJ1-2, with a weak D call TRBD1 (5 bases). The germline V gene has CDR1 SGDLS and CDR2 YYNGEE. The CDR3 runs to 13 residues. V was shortened by 4 bases and J by 4 bases, with 11 bases between the two germline ends. CDR3 amino acids: CASSPDRLYGYTF. DNA for the CDR3: TGTGCCAGCAGCCCCGACAGACTCTATGGCTACACCTTC.

V usage is TRBV29-1 and J usage is TRBJ2-2; the D is unclear. CDR1 and CDR2 (germline): SQVTM, ANQGSEA. V was pared by 3 bases and J by 4 bases, with 12 bases between. The CDR3 is made up of 14 amino acids. The CDR3 DNA reads as TGCAGCGTTGATTCCGGGTCGACCACCGGGGAGCTGTTTTTT. Its protein is CSVDSGSTTGELFF.